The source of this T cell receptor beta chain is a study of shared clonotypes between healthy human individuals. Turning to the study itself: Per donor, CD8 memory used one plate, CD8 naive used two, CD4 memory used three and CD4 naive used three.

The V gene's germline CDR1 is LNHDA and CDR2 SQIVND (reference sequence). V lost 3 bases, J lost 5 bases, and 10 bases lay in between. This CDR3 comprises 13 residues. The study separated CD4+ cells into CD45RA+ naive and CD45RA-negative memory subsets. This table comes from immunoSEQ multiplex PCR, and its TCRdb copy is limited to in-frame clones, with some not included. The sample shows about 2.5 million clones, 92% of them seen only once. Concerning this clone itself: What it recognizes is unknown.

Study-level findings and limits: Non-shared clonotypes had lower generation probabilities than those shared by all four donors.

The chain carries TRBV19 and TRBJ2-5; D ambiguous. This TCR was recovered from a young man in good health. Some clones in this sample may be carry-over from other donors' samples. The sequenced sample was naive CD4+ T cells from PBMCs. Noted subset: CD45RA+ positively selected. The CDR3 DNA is TGTGCCAGTAGTATGTCTGGAGTCGAGACCCAGTACTTC. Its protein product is CASSMSGVETQYF.